This T cell receptor beta chain was profiled in a study of cytomegalovirus exposure and HLA in healthy donors. Study in general: Out of about 190 million T cells, an earlier analysis found over 90 million unique TCR beta sequences in total.

Germline V lookup: CDR1 SGHAT, CDR2 FQDESV (reference sequence). The CDR3 is made up of 14 amino acids. The V and J ends lost 5 bases and 0 bases respectively, with 10 bases between them. 60 Vbeta and 13 Jbeta primers were used in PCR. Method: immunoSEQ multiplex PCR; TCRdb's copy keeps in-frame clones and lacks some. Altogether 200,000 to 250,000 clones are present, around 80% being singletons, with the ten largest covering roughly 2.5%. The clonotype originates from a woman in her sixties in good health and CMV-seropositive. The rearrangement joins TRBV11-1 to TRBJ2-5; D is undetermined. Source material: PBMCs. CDR3 region: CASSKTLDQETQYF. The DNA for the CDR3 is TGTGCCAGCAGCAAGACTTTGGACCAAGAGACCCAGTACTTC. The complete variable domain, with remaining parts taken from reference TRBV11-1 and TRBJ2-5, reads EAEVAQSPRYKITEKSQAVAFWCDPISGHATLYWYRQILGQGPELLVQFQDESVVDDSQLPKDRFSAERLKGVDSTLKIQPAELGDSAMYLCASSKTLDQETQYFGPGTRLLVL.